Only a few counts were recorded for the clone carrying this T cell receptor beta chain. TCRdb analysed the RT-PCR reads with MiXCR anew, one entry per CDR3 protein. The table records about 540,000 distinct CDR3 sequences, under 30% of them present only once. This specimen belongs to a study of response to subunit inactivated influenza vaccine. From germline, CDR1 is KGHSH and CDR2 LQKENI. CDR3 length: 14 amino acids. V was trimmed by 3 bases and J by 4 bases, leaving 11 bases between them. The same sample was also studied in work on T cells expressing NK-cell markers. That source notes: Scientists made TCR beta cDNA using 5'RACE template switching with UMIs. Over 5 donors had dominant NKG2C+ clonotypes that comprised roughly 1.0-8% of their CD8+ T cells. In a handful of donors, these clonotypes also led the CD3+CD56-NKG2C+ fraction.

The rearrangement uses TRBV18 and TRBJ2-3; D uncertain. This sequence was found in a man aged 50-59 years who received an inactivated influenza vaccine. The specimen was CD4+ T cells sorted from PBMCs, collected 11 to 12 days after vaccination. Here the CDR3 reads CASSPTDKPDTQYF. The CDR3 DNA reads as TGTGCCAGCTCACCTACTGACAAACCAGATACGCAGTATTTT.